This T cell receptor beta chain was documented in a study of OX40 agonist ivuxolimab in advanced cancers. As for the study in general: Patients received intravenous ivuxolimab every 2 weeks at 0.01 to 10 mg/kg. General study findings and limits: Among the lowest peripheral clonal expansion occurred in 0.1-3.0 mg/kg partial responders.

This table comes from immunoSEQ multiplex PCR, and its TCRdb copy is limited to in-frame clones, with some not included. The table has about 160,000 clones, roughly 94% seen once. In the case of this clone: Its matching antigen is unknown.

Germline CDR1 SNHLY, CDR2 FYNNEI. The CDR3 runs to 15 residues. V lost 8 bases and J 6 bases, leaving 23 bases between the germline ends. J is TRBJ2-7 and V is TRBV2; a weak D match, TRBD1 (5 bases). The specimen comprised CD4+ or CD8+ T cells sorted from blood, sampled in a trial of the OX40 agonist ivuxolimab. This receptor was identified in an adult with an advanced solid tumor such as melanoma, head and neck, liver or kidney cancer. CDR3 bases: TGTGCCAGCCGCCATGGGATCCAGGGTCTGGGCGAGCAGTACTTC. It encodes CASRHGIQGLGEQYF. Variable domain in full (rest from reference TRBV2 and TRBJ2-7): EPEVTQTPSHQVTQMGQEVILRCVPISNHLYFYWYRQILGQKVEFLVSFYNNEISEKSEIFDDQFSVERPDGSNFTLKIRSTKLEDSAMYFCASRHGIQGLGEQYFGPGTRLTVT.